Listed here are 24 T cell receptor beta chains from one sample, sequenced in a study of T cells in Graves' hyperthyroidism and ophthalmopathy. What was amplified from RNA transcripts were TCR beta CDR3 regions. During a first-round RT-PCR of the TCR CDR3, the HTBI primer set was used. MiXCR, applied by TCRdb to the multiplex PCR reads, yields one record per CDR3 protein. The sample shows roughly 180,000 distinct CDR3 sequences, 9.4% of them seen only once. The specimen sequenced was blood. These receptors all come from a woman aged 18-29 years with Graves' hyperthyroidism that later progressed to Graves' ophthalmopathy.

The rearrangement uses TRBV9 and TRBJ1-1; D gene ambiguous. The germline CDR1 and CDR2 sequences are SGDLS and YYNGEE. CDR3 length: 14 amino acids. The V end was cut by 3 bases, the J end by 0 bases, with 9 bases between. CDR3 in amino acids: CASSARIMNTEAFF. Written as DNA, the CDR3 is TGTGCCAGCAGCGCCAGGATCATGAACACTGAAGCTTTCTTT.

This clonotype came up many times. As DNA, the CDR3 is TGTGCCAGCAGTTACATGGGACTAGCTTACGAGCAGTACTTC. Its protein is CASSYMGLAYEQYF. The genes are TRBV6-2 or TRBV6-3 and TRBJ2-7, with 9 bases that match TRBD2. The trim removed 2 bases at V and 4 bases at J, leaving 3 bases unmatched. Germline CDR1 is MNHEY and CDR2 is SVGEGT. The CDR3 extends over 14 amino acids.

This clonotype was counted at least ten times. The V call is TRBV6-1, the J call TRBJ1-4, with D possibly being TRBD1 (5 bases). This CDR3 region has 12 residues. V lost 7 bases and J lost 7, with 10 bases in between. The germline gives CDR1 MNHNS, CDR2 SASEGT. This CDR3 reads CASKGGAEKLFF. The DNA for the CDR3 is TGTGCCAGCAAGGGAGGGGCTGAAAAACTGTTTTTT.

This clonotype was seen at least ten times. The chain joins TRBV7-8 to TRBJ2-3; D remains ambiguous. V was shortened by 3 bases and J by 2 bases, with 6 bases between the two germline ends. CDR1 and CDR2 from the germline V gene are SGHVS and FQNEAQ. The CDR3 extends over 13 amino acids. In nucleotides, the CDR3 is TGTGCCAGCAGCTTCGGGTACACAGATACGCAGTATTTT. It yields the protein CASSFGYTDTQYF. The full variable domain, in which reference TRBV7-8 and TRBJ2-3 provide the parts outside the CDR3, is GAGVSQSPRYKVAKRGQDVALRCDPISGHVSLFWYQQALGQGPEFLTYFQNEAQLDKSGLPSDRFFAERPEGSVSTLKIQRTQQEDSAVYLCASSFGYTDTQYFGPGTRLTVL.

This clonotype was recorded many times. The chain combines TRBV19 with TRBJ2-2; TRBD2 matches at 8 bases. Germline V CDR1 and CDR2: LNHDA, SQIVND (reference sequence). J was trimmed by 4 bases and V by 4 bases; bases with no gene match: 8. This CDR3 has 16 amino acids. The CDR3 nucleotides read TGTGCCAGTAGTACCTTAGCGGGGAGTACCACCGGGGAGCTGTTTTTT. Its translation is CASSTLAGSTTGELFF.

This clonotype has just a few counts. The J gene is TRBJ2-1, the V gene TRBV5-1; 10 nucleotides match TRBD1. Germline V lookup: CDR1 SGHRS, CDR2 YFSETQ. The CDR3 length is 14 residues. With V trimmed by 4 bases and J by 10 bases, 8 bases remained unmatched. CDR3 protein: CASSLGQGMVEQFF. CDR3 nucleotides: TGCGCCAGCAGCCTGGGACAGGGGATGGTCGAGCAGTTCTTC.

This clonotype has at least ten counts. The rearrangement links TRBV11-2 to TRBJ1-3; D remains ambiguous. The germline gives CDR1 SGHAT, CDR2 FQNNGV. Trimming took off 5 bases at V and 9 bases at J, with 14 bases between the two ends. There are 13 residues in the CDR3. The CDR3 is CASSPLSVSTIYF. The CDR3 DNA reads TGTGCCAGCAGCCCGTTATCGGTCAGCACCATATATTTT.

This clonotype was detected ten times or more. The rearrangement uses TRBV6-1 and TRBJ2-5, with a weak D call TRBD2 (5 bases). Between the trimmed V and J ends, which lost 7 bases and 2 bases, there was a span of 5 bases. CDR3 length: 11 residues. The V gene's germline CDR1 is MNHNS and CDR2 SASEGT. CDR3 nucleotide sequence: TGTGCCAGCACGGGACAAGAGACCCAGTACTTC. It specifies CASTGQETQYF.

With respect to this clonotype: This clone may be a read error of a much larger clone one base away. The chain couples TRBV19 to TRBJ1-1; the match to TRBD1 covers 8 bases. This CDR3 is 16 amino acids long. V shed 5 bases and J 5 bases; nucleotides not matched to a gene: 13. Germline CDR1 LNHDA, CDR2 SQIVND (reference sequence). The CDR3 DNA follows: TGTGCCAGTAGTCCAATGCCCGGGACAGGCGTTACTGAAGCTTTCTTT. Amino acids: CASSPMPGTGVTEAFF.

This clonotype was picked up many times. This chain joins TRBV28 and TRBJ2-7; tentative D call: TRBD1 (5 bases). The CDR3 length is 14 residues. With 3 bases removed from V and 7 bases from J, the gap between germline ends came to 16 bases. CDR1 is MDHEN, CDR2 SYDVKM, per germline. The DNA for the CDR3 is TGTGCCAGCAGTTTGGAGCAGGGAAGGGGAGAGCAGTACTTC. Protein sequence: CASSLEQGRGEQYF. Full variable domain (outside the CDR3, taken from reference TRBV28 and TRBJ2-7): DVKVTQSSRYLVKRTGEKVFLECVQDMDHENMFWYRQDPGLGLRLIYFSYDVKMKEKGDIPEGYSVSREKKERFSLILESASTNQTSMYLCASSLEQGRGEQYFGPGTRLTVT.

This clonotype was counted at least ten times. This chain connects TRBV12-5 to TRBJ2-1; no clear D. The CDR3 has 11 residues. Germline loops: CDR1 LGHNT, CDR2 FRNRAP. Trimming shortened V by 6 bases and J by 5 bases, and 5 bases separated the two germline ends. CDR3 DNA: TGTGCTAGTGGCTCGGACAATGAGCAGTTCTTC. This sequence encodes CASGSDNEQFF.

This clonotype was counted at least ten times. The V call is TRBV11-2, the J call TRBJ1-5; D is uncertain. The CDR3 is made up of 13 amino acids. Trimming removed 4 bases from V and 3 bases from J, with 7 bases in between. In germline, CDR1 is SGHAT, CDR2 FQNNGV. CDR3 region: CASSWQTNQPQHF. DNA for the CDR3: TGTGCCAGCAGCTGGCAGACCAATCAGCCCCAGCATTTT.

This clonotype has at least ten counts. V and J are TRBV20-1 and TRBJ2-3; D might be TRBD1 or TRBD2, each matching 5 bases. CDR3 size: 17 residues. V was cut by 4 bases and J by 2 bases, with 22 bases left in between. Per the germline V gene, CDR1 is DFQATT and CDR2 is SNEGSKA (reference sequence). The CDR3 loop is CSAKGNFKRGATDTQYF. As DNA, the CDR3 is TGCAGTGCTAAGGGGAATTTTAAGAGAGGGGCCACAGATACGCAGTATTTT.

This clonotype was observed a handful of times. The chain couples TRBV6-1 to TRBJ2-3; 9 nucleotides agree with TRBD1. Germline V gene data show CDR1 as MNHNS and CDR2 as SASEGT. J gave up 5 bases and V 5 bases, and 8 bases lay outside the gene matches. The CDR3 spans 15 residues. The CDR3 here is CASSPWTGDGDTQYF. The CDR3 bases are TGTGCCAGCAGTCCGTGGACAGGGGATGGAGATACGCAGTATTTT.

This clonotype was detected many times. The chain uses TRBV7-9 and TRBJ1-1, with D perhaps matching TRBD1 (5 bases). CDR1 and CDR2 (germline): SEHNR, FQNEAQ (reference sequence). The length of the CDR3 is 15 residues. Deletions cut 2 bases from V and 0 bases from J, with 10 bases between. Here the CDR3 reads CASSLLGGMNTEAFF. In DNA form, the CDR3 reads TGTGCCAGCAGCTTACTCGGGGGGATGAACACTGAAGCTTTCTTT.

The J gene is TRBJ1-2, the V gene TRBV5-6; D uncertain. This CDR3 has 16 residues. Germline values: CDR1 SGHDT, CDR2 YYEEEE. The V end was cut by 0 bases, the J end by 6 bases, with 18 bases between. The CDR3 protein is CASSLEGQAGRDGYTF. For the CDR3, the DNA is TGTGCCAGCAGCTTGGAAGGGCAGGCCGGGAGGGATGGCTACACCTTC. Full variable domain (missing parts from reference TRBV5-6 and TRBJ1-2): DAGVTQSPTHLIKTRGQQVTLRCSPKSGHDTVSWYQQALGQGPQFIFQYYEEEERQRGNFPDRFSGHQFPNYSSELNVNALLLGDSALYLCASSLEGQAGRDGYTFGSGTRLTVV.

This clonotype was seen many times. The V and J genes are TRBV7-9 and TRBJ2-1; unclear D gene. The CDR3 consists of 11 residues. From germline, CDR1 is SEHNR and CDR2 FQNEAQ (reference sequence). V was clipped by 5 bases and J by 5 bases, with 4 bases between them. Written as DNA, the CDR3 is TGTGCCAGCAGCGTAGACAATGAGCAGTTCTTC. This codes for CASSVDNEQFF.

This clonotype has at least ten counts. In DNA form, the CDR3 reads TGTGCCACCGGACGGCAGGGGGGAGAGCAGTTCTTC. Amino acid sequence: CATGRQGGEQFF. The rearrangement links TRBV24-1 to TRBJ2-1, with a possible D match to TRBD1 (7 bases). V gave up 9 bases and J gave up 10 bases, with 15 bases separating them. Looked up from germline, CDR1 is KGHDR and CDR2 is SFDVKD. This CDR3 region has 12 residues.

The rearrangement uses TRBV2 and TRBJ2-6; D is unclear. This CDR3 is built from 17 residues. Germline CDR1 and CDR2: SNHLY and FYNNEI. Deletions cut 5 bases from V and 4 bases from J, with 18 bases between. The CDR3 bases are TGTGCCAGCAGTTGGGTTGGAGCATCCTCAGGGGCCAACGTCCTGACTTTC. Its translation: CASSWVGASSGANVLTF.

In this sample, this clonotype turned up once. A much larger clone sits a single nucleotide away, making a read error possible. V gene TRBV5-5 combines with J gene TRBJ2-7; D is uncertain. Germline lookup yields CDR1 SGHKS and CDR2 YYEKEE (reference sequence). This CDR3 contains 14 residues. CDR3: CASSLSGNSHEQYF. As DNA, the CDR3 is TGTGCCAGCAGCTTGTCCGGCAACTCCCACGAGCAGTACTTC.

V usage is TRBV9 and J usage is TRBJ1-2; D may be TRBD1 (5 bases). V shed 3 bases and J shed 2 bases, with 20 bases lying between them. The CDR3 contains 17 residues. Germline CDR1 and CDR2: SGDLS and YYNGEE. CDR3 in amino acids: CASSATITTRGNYGYTF. CDR3 nucleotide sequence: TGTGCCAGCAGCGCTACCATAACCACCCGGGGGAACTATGGCTACACCTTC.

This clonotype was recorded at least ten times. This chain links TRBV7-9 with TRBJ1-1; 7 bases are a match to TRBD1. CDR1 and CDR2 from the germline V gene are SEHNR and FQNEAQ (reference sequence). CDR3 size: 14 residues. The junction had 5 bases not matched to a gene; V was cut back by 1 base and J by 6 bases. The CDR3 sequence: CASSLGDSRAEAFF. CDR3 DNA: TGTGCCAGCAGCTTAGGGGACAGCCGCGCTGAAGCTTTCTTT.

This clonotype was picked up a small number of times. This chain links TRBV15 with TRBJ1-1, with D possibly matching TRBD1 (6 bases). The CDR3 contains 16 residues. CDR1 and CDR2 from the germline V gene are LNHNV and YYDKDF (reference sequence). The germline V and J ends were trimmed by 2 bases and 10 bases, with 23 bases remaining between them. The chain's CDR3 is CATSRTVRTTGAGAFF. The CDR3 DNA reads TGTGCCACCAGCAGAACCGTTAGAACGACAGGAGCTGGAGCTTTCTTT.

This clonotype showed up just a few times. This clone may be a read error of a much larger clone one base away. The chain combines TRBV28 with TRBJ1-1; D is unresolved. CDR1 MDHEN and CDR2 SYDVKM come from the germline V gene. The CDR3 spans 15 residues. DNA for the CDR3: TGTGCCAGCAGCGTTGTTGGTATAATGAACACTGTAGCTTTCTTT. It encodes CASSVVGIMNTVAFF. Full variable domain (remainder filled in from reference TRBV28 and TRBJ1-1): DVKVTQSSRYLVKRTGEKVFLECVQDMDHENMFWYRQDPGLGLRLIYFSYDVKMKEKGDIPEGYSVSREKKERFSLILESASTNQTSMYLCASSVVGIMNTVAFFGQGTRLTVV.